A single sample is the source of the 5 T cell receptor beta chains below, sequenced in a study of shared clonotypes between healthy human individuals. Measured with immunoSEQ multiplex PCR; TCRdb has only the in-frame clones, and not every one. The sample lists some 2.1 million clones; 85% to 95% were seen once. The sample taken for sequencing was naive CD4+ T cells sorted from blood. This sample's subset: CD45RA+ positively selected. These TCRs come from a young man in good health.

The chain is built from TRBV7-2 and TRBJ2-2, with 13 bases matching TRBD2. V shed 4 bases, J shed 6 bases, and the junction held 2 bases outside the gene matches. The V gene's germline CDR1 is SGHTA and CDR2 FQGNSA. The CDR3 is made up of 15 amino acids. The chain's CDR3 is CASSYGLAGAGELFF. In nucleotides, the CDR3 is TGTGCCAGCAGCTATGGACTAGCGGGAGCCGGGGAGCTGTTTTTT.

With regard to this clone: The same CDR3 can be traced to other DNA sequences in this sample. The gene calls are TRBV6-1 and TRBJ1-5; D might be TRBD1 (5 bases). CDR1 and CDR2 from the germline V gene are MNHNS and SASEGT. Trimming removed 2 bases at V and 1 base at J, with 6 bases between. The CDR3 covers 14 residues. CDR3 amino acids: CASSERGSNQPQHF. The CDR3 DNA is TGTGCCAGCAGTGAAAGGGGAAGCAATCAGCCCCAGCATTTT.

The rearrangement joins TRBV6-6 to TRBJ1-5; 7 nucleotides match TRBD1. The V and J ends lost 2 bases and 1 base, in that order; junction bases with no gene match: 5. Germline V CDR1 and CDR2: MNHNY, SVGAGI (reference sequence). The CDR3 is 16 residues long. For the CDR3, the DNA is TGTGCCAGCAGTTACCCGACAGGGAAAAGCAATCAGCCCCAGCATTTT. It translates to CASSYPTGKSNQPQHF.

CDR3 in DNA: TGCGCCAGCAGCCGGGAGCGGTTTAATTCACCCCTCCACTTT. Its translation: CASSRERFNSPLHF. This chain joins TRBV4-3 and TRBJ1-6; D is unresolved. Deletions cut 4 bases from V and 6 bases from J, with 10 bases between. The germline gives CDR1 LGHNA, CDR2 YSLEER. The CDR3 is 14 residues long.

V usage is TRBV10-2 and J usage is TRBJ2-7, with D unresolved. CDR1 and CDR2 (germline): WSHSY, SAAADI. There are 12 residues in the CDR3. The V end lost 3 bases, the J end lost 0 bases, and 3 bases lay between the germline ends. The CDR3 DNA follows: TGCGCCAGCAGTGAATTCTCCTACGAGCAGTACTTC. Translation gives CASSEFSYEQYF.